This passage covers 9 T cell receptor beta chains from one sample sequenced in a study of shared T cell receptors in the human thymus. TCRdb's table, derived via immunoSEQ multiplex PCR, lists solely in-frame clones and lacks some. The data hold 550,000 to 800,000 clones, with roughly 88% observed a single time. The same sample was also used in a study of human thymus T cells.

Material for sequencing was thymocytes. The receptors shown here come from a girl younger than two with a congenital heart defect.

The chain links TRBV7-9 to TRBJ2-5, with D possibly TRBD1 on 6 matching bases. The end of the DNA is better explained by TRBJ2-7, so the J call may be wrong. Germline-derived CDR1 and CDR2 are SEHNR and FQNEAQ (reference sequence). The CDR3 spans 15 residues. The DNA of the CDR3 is TGTGCCAGCAGCTTACGTCAGGGGAATCCTTCCGAGCAGTACTTC. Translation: CASSLRQGNPSEQYF.

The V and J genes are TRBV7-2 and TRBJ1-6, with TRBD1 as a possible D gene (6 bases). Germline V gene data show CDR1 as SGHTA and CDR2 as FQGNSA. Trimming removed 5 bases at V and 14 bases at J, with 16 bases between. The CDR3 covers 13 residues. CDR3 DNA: TGTGCCAGCAGCACTGCCAGGGGAAGGACCCTCCACTTT. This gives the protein CASSTARGRTLHF.

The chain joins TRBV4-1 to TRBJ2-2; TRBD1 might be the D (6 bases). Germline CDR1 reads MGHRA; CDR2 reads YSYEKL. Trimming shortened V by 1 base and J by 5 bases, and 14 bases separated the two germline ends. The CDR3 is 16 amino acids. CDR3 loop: CASSQGGHEDTGELFF. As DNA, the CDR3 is TGCGCCAGCAGCCAAGGGGGGCACGAGGATACCGGGGAGCTGTTTTTT.

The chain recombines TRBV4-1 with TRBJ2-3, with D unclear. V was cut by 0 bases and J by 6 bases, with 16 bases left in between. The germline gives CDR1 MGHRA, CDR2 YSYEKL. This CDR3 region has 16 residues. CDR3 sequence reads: CASSQDFSGPSDTQYF. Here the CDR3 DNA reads TGCGCCAGCAGCCAAGATTTCAGTGGTCCCTCCGATACGCAGTATTTT.

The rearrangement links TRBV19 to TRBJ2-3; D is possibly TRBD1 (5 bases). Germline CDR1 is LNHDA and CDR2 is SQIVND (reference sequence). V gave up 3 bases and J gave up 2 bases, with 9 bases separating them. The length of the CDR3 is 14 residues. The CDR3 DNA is TGTGCCAGTAGTATCAGGGATAACACAGATACGCAGTATTTT. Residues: CASSIRDNTDTQYF.

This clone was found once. CDR3 protein: CASTAVRPGVSGIQYF. The CDR3 DNA sequence: TGCGCCAGCACCGCAGTGCGGCCCGGGGTTTCTGGCATTCAGTACTTC. V usage is TRBV10-2 and J usage is TRBJ2-4; weak D call: TRBD2 (5 bases). The CDR3 has 16 amino acids. Germline values: CDR1 WSHSY, CDR2 SAAADI. The V and J ends lost 7 bases and 9 bases respectively, with 25 bases between them.

CDR3 DNA: TGCGCCAGCAATACCCCAGGGCTTTCGTACGAGCAGTACTTC. This translates into CASNTPGLSYEQYF. This chain joins TRBV10-2 and TRBJ2-7; D perhaps matches TRBD1 (5 bases). The CDR3 sequence is 14 residues long. V gave up 7 bases and J gave up 4 bases, with 17 bases separating them. The germline gives CDR1 WSHSY, CDR2 SAAADI.

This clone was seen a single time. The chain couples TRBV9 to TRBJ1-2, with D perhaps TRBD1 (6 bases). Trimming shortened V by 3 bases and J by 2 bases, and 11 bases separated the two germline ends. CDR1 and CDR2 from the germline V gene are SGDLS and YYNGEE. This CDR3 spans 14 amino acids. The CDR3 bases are TGTGCCAGCAGCGAAAAGGGGGGGAACTATGGCTACACCTTC. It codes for CASSEKGGNYGYTF.

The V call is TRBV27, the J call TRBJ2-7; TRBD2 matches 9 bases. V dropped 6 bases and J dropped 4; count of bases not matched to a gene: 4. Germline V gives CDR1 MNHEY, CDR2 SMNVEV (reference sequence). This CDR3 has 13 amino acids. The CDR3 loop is CASRRSGGYEQYF. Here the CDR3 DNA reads TGTGCCAGCAGACGTAGCGGGGGTTACGAGCAGTACTTC.